A single sample is the source of the 3 T cell receptor beta chains below, sequenced in a study of T-cell memory formation after mild COVID-19. TCRdb re-called the 5' RACE reads with MiXCR, one entry per CDR3 protein. The table includes approximately 480,000 distinct CDR3 sequences, approximately 18% detected once. Sequenced material: PBMCs or a T cell subset sorted from them (not recorded which). These receptors were obtained from an adult woman who had mild COVID-19 (a few samples of this study predate the infection). Cell type and time point are not known.

This clonotype was counted only a few times. The rearrangement uses TRBV5-4 and TRBJ2-1; D might be TRBD2 (6 bases). V was cut by 0 bases and J by 0 bases, with 10 bases left in between. CDR1 and CDR2 from the germline V gene are SGHNT and YYREEE (reference sequence). The CDR3 contains 16 residues. CDR3 loop: CASSLELASSYNEQFF. The CDR3 nucleotides are TGTGCCAGCAGCTTGGAGCTAGCGAGCTCCTACAATGAGCAGTTCTTC. Together with reference TRBV5-4 and TRBJ2-1, the CDR3 gives the full variable domain: ETGVTQSPTHLIKTRGQQVTLRCSSQSGHNTVSWYQQALGQGPQFIFQYYREEENGRGNFPPRFSGLQFPNYSSELNVNALELDDSALYLCASSLELASSYNEQFFGPGTRLTVL.

This clonotype was picked up a small number of times. The chain joins TRBV12-3 or TRBV12-4 to TRBJ1-4; TRBD1 agrees at 7 bases. Germline trimming cut 3 bases from V and 7 bases from J; bases unmatched to any gene: 5. The CDR3 consists of 14 residues. CDR3 loop: CASSFDREGEKLFF. In DNA, the CDR3 is TGTGCCAGCAGTTTTGACAGGGAGGGTGAAAAACTGTTTTTT.

The chain links TRBV21-1 to TRBJ2-5. TRBV21-1 is a pseudogene locus. The CDR3 consists of 16 residues. In nucleotides, the CDR3 is TGTGCCAGCAGCACCATGCGACTCGGACGGAGAGAGACCCAGTACTTC. The encoded protein is CASSTMRLGRRETQYF.